This TCR beta chain was observed in a study of cytomegalovirus exposure and HLA in healthy donors. Looking at the study overall: HLA-typed donors were the source of around 77 million unique TCRs held in an early data release. General study findings and limits: Being indistinguishable, some V segments were excluded, TRBV6-2 and TRBV6-3 among them.

Primers included in the PCR were 60 Vbeta and 13 Jbeta primers. Profiled with immunoSEQ multiplex PCR; TCRdb holds only in-frame clones, not every one. The sample has around 300,000 clones, about 75% seen once. A remark on this clone: Antigen: not known.

The V gene lost 5 bases and the J gene lost 7 bases, with 12 bases spanning the gap. Germline V gene data show CDR1 as SNHLY and CDR2 as FYNNEI. This CDR3 is built from 13 residues. Donors counted as nominally healthy when sampled, yet unrecorded immune exposures were likely. The V call is TRBV2, the J call TRBJ1-5; D unresolved. This TCR was sampled from a female donor in good health and CMV-seronegative. What was sequenced was PBMCs. Here the CDR3 DNA reads TGTGCCAGCAGTATAGGGAGGTACCAGCCCCAGCATTTT. Protein sequence: CASSIGRYQPQHF.